This paragraph reports one T cell receptor beta chain. Looked up from germline, CDR1 is SGHNT and CDR2 is YYREEE (reference sequence). The CDR3 loop spans 14 amino acids. The V gene lost 4 bases and the J gene lost 5 bases, with 10 bases spanning the gap. With a J-beta primer mix and a sample-barcoded 5' primer, a second PCR ran roughly 6 to 12 cycles. A single record per CDR3 protein comes from TCRdb applying MiXCR to the 5' RACE reads. The sample includes 700,000 to 1,000,000 distinct CDR3 sequences, 44% of them seen just once. These data belong to a study of blood T cells in healthy people across ages.

The source material was blood. V gene TRBV5-4 combines with J gene TRBJ2-6; D unclear. The TCR originated in a man in his fifties or sixties in good health. CDR3: CASSPSPRANVLTF. DNA for the CDR3: TGTGCCAGCAGCCCCAGTCCGAGGGCCAACGTCCTGACTTTC.